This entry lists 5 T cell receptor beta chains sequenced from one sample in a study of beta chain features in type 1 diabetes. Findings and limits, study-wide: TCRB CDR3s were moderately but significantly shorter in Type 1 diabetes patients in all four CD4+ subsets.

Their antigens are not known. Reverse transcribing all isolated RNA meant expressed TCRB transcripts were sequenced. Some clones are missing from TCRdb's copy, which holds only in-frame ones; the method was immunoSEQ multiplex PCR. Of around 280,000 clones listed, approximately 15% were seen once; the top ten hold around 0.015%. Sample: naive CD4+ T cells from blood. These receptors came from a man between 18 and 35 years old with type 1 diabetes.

CDR3 loop: CASSLGGGTNEKLFF. The CDR3 region has the DNA TGCGCCAGCAGCTTGGGCGGAGGAACTAATGAAAAACTGTTTTTT. The V and J genes are TRBV5-1 and TRBJ1-4; D is ambiguous. Trimming removed 0 bases from V and 1 base from J, with 7 bases in between. The CDR3 is 15 residues long. CDR1 and CDR2 (germline): SGHRS, YFSETQ.

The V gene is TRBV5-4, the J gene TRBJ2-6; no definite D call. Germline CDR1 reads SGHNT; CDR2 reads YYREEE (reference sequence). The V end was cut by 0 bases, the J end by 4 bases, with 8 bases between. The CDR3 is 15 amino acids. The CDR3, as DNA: TGTGCCAGCAGCTTGGGGCTGTCGGGGGCCAACGTCCTGACTTTC. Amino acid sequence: CASSLGLSGANVLTF.

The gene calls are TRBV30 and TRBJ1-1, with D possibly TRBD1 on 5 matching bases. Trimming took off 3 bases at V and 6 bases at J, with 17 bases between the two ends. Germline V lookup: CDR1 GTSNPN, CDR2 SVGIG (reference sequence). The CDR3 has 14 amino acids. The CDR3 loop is CAWSEAGPRPEAFF. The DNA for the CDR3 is TGTGCCTGGAGCGAGGCGGGACCGAGGCCTGAAGCTTTCTTT.

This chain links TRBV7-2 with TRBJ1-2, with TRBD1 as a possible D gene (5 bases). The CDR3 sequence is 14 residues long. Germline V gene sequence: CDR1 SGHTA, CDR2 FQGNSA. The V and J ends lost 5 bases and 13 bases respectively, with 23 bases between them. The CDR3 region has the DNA TGTGCCAGCAGCGCTCGACAGCGTGCTATGGAGCGCACCTTC. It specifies CASSARQRAMERTF.

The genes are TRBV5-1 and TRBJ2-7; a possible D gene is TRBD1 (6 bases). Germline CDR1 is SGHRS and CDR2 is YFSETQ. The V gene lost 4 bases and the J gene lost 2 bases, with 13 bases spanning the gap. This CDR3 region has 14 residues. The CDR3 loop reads CASSITGITYEQYF. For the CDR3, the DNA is TGCGCCAGCAGCATAACAGGGATAACCTACGAGCAGTACTTC.